This T cell receptor beta chain was documented in a study of CD8+CD57+ T cells in acquired aplastic anemia (dated by TCRdb to about 2018). For the study in its entirety: A mean of around 3 ug of DNA, ranging from about 0.19 to 27.4 ug, was extracted from sorted CD4+ and CD8+ cells. Healthy donor samples averaged about 10 million reads for CD4+ and 11 million to 12 million for CD8+ cells.

Beyond this particular receptor, the publication reports: Although 25 to 30 CD8+ CDR3 sequences were shared by patients and controls, these sequences appeared highly expressed in patients and within the immunodominant clones of patients. Between patients and healthy controls, no significant difference in CD8+ Simpson's diversity was found (P=0.060).

In this study, sorted CD4+ and CD8+ T cells from the blood of healthy subjects and of severe aplastic anemia patients had their TCR repertoires deep-sequenced. Ficoll-Paque density gradient centrifugation was used to isolate peripheral blood mononuclear cells. Before DNA extraction, CD4+ and CD8+ T cells were sorted by FACS or by magnetic beads. With regard to this clonotype: Its antigen has not been determined. No base-level quality is on record; no much larger clone is a single base apart.

V drops 2 bases and J drops 6 bases, leaving 14 bases in between. Inclusive of the bounding cysteine and phenylalanine, the CDR3 is 14 residues long. Only the CDR3 part of the read is kept: 42 bases, read in frame from the first base. Looking up the germline V gene (reference sequence) yields CDR1 SEHNR and CDR2 FQNEAQ. Genomic DNA was used as template for profiling of TCR beta VDJ combinations and CDR3 sequences. TCR repertoire sequencing was run on an Illumina HiSeq 2000. Under the source paper's analysis protocol: Repertoire assessment relied on Simpson's diversity index, CDR3 size and DJ length profiles, and TRBV/TRBJ rearrangement plots. Whichever DNA sequence was most abundant in the deep sequencing data was defined as the immunodominant clone. CDR3 amino acid sequences were checked for sharing across subjects and were also compared against the VDJdb database and published repertoires. TCRdb reprocessing: public reads trimmed at Q25 with fastp, clones called with MiXCR, in-frame beta chains kept. One record per CDR3 amino acid sequence lists the most common genes and DNA. The V and J calls follow TCRdb's processing rather than the paper's. This sample comprises roughly 150,000 distinct CDR3 sequences, roughly 45% of them detected only once. In total, the top ten clones hold approximately 1% of the sample.

This clonotype originated in a human donor in good health. The chain is made from TRBV7-9 and TRBJ2-7; TRBD2 could be the D gene, as 6 bases match. Specimen: sorted CD4+, CD8+, or CD8+CD57+ T cells (not recorded which) from PBMCs. The CDR3 protein is CASSLSRGLGEQYF. The DNA sequence follows: TGTGCCAGCAGCTTATCGCGGGGTCTGGGCGAGCAGTACTTC. The full variable domain, completed from the reference TRBV7-9 and TRBJ2-7 proteins outside the CDR3, reads DTGVSQNPRHKITKRGQNVTFRCDPISEHNRLYWYRQTLGQGPEFLTYFQNEAQLEKSRLLSDRFSAERPKGSFSTLEIQRTEQGDSAMYLCASSLSRGLGEQYFGPGTRLTVT.